The clone carrying this TCR beta chain was observed a few times. Its antigen is not identified. This entry comes from a study of beta chain features in type 1 diabetes. Across the whole study: On cell yields, gender and age, patients and healthy donors were similar. Findings and limits, study-wide: Compared to healthy donors, patients appeared to have naive, central memory and Treg TCRB repertoires that were more alike. When Type 1 diabetes patients were examined, their TCRB CDR3s proved moderately but significantly shorter in all four CD4+ subsets.

Reverse transcription of all isolated RNA meant that expressed TCRB transcripts were sequenced. The method was immunoSEQ multiplex PCR; TCRdb's version includes in-frame clones alone and lacks a portion of them. The sample lists about 930,000 clones; 17% were seen once. This CDR3 comprises 16 residues. The V and J ends lost 4 bases and 4 bases, in that order; junction bases with no gene match: 8. CDR1 and CDR2 (germline): MDHEN, SYDVKM. The source is a woman under 30 in good health. Input material: naive CD4+ T cells from blood. The chain combines TRBV28 with TRBJ2-3; 10 positions match TRBD2. The CDR3 sequence is CASSSPSAGGADTQYF. CDR3 sequence (DNA): TGTGCCAGCAGTTCCCCTTCAGCGGGAGGGGCAGATACGCAGTATTTT.